The 6 T cell receptor beta chains given below trace back to one sample, sequenced in a study of cytomegalovirus exposure and HLA in healthy donors. The PCR made use of 60 Vbeta and 13 Jbeta primers. TCRdb keeps only in-frame clones here, not all; method: immunoSEQ multiplex PCR. The data show under 200,000 clones, almost 75% seen once. The sequencing sample was made of PBMCs. Every receptor here comes from a woman in her late teens or twenties in good health and CMV-seropositive.

This clone was detected only once. The V gene is TRBV7-9, the J gene TRBJ2-1, with TRBD2 identical over 7 bases. The CDR3 loop spans 14 amino acids. Trimming at V came to 2 bases and at J to 10 bases, leaving 8 bases not matched to a gene. Germline V gene sequence: CDR1 SEHNR, CDR2 FQNEAQ (reference sequence). CDR3 in DNA: TGTGCCAGCAGCTTACGAGCGGGGCGTCGCGAGCAGTTCTTC. The encoded protein is CASSLRAGRREQFF.

The chain uses TRBV5-1 and TRBJ2-7, with D possibly matching TRBD1 (6 bases). Germline values: CDR1 SGHRS, CDR2 YFSETQ. This CDR3 contains 14 residues. Trimming took off 2 bases at V and 0 bases at J, with 9 bases between the two ends. CDR3 loop: CASSLTGSSYEQYF. The CDR3 DNA reads TGCGCCAGCAGCTTAACAGGGAGCTCCTACGAGCAGTACTTC.

The table lists this clone with a few counts. The chain is built from TRBV4-2 and TRBJ1-2; TRBD1 is a possible D gene (5 bases). Germline V gene lookup returns CDR1 LGHNA and CDR2 YNFKEQ. The CDR3 runs 13 residues. Trimming removed 5 bases at V and 6 bases at J, with 13 bases between. CDR3: CASSSQGWDGYTF. The DNA for the CDR3 is TGTGCCAGCAGCTCTCAGGGTTGGGATGGCTACACCTTC.

The chain carries TRBV7-2 and TRBJ2-3; D is unclear. This CDR3 spans 12 amino acids. Deletions cut 7 bases from V and 1 base from J, with 6 bases between. In germline, CDR1 is SGHTA, CDR2 FQGNSA. Here the CDR3 reads CASTVGTDTQYF. In nucleotides, the CDR3 is TGTGCCAGCACGGTGGGCACAGATACGCAGTATTTT.

V usage is TRBV4-3 and J usage is TRBJ1-2, with a weak D call TRBD1 (5 bases). CDR1 LGHNA and CDR2 YSLEER come from the germline V gene. The CDR3 consists of 15 residues. Trimming removed 1 base from V and 2 bases from J, with 11 bases in between. CDR3 protein: CASSQGVGHNYGYTF. CDR3 in DNA: TGCGCCAGCAGCCAAGGGGTCGGACACAACTATGGCTACACCTTC.

The V call is TRBV5-6, the J call TRBJ2-5; TRBD2 aligns across 8 bases. Germline CDR1 and CDR2: SGHDT and YYEEEE. J lost 2 bases, V lost 2 bases, and 2 bases had no gene match. The CDR3 loop spans 14 amino acids. CDR3 bases: TGTGCCAGCAGCTTCGGCGGGGGGCAAGAGACCCAGTACTTC. It yields the protein CASSFGGGQETQYF.